The 27 T cell receptor beta chains listed next were all sequenced from one sample in a study of diagnostic markers for celiac disease. TCRdb reprocessed the reads and stores each CDR3 protein as one record, lacking DNA. The repertoire table contains around 7,500 distinct CDR3 sequences. Sequencing input: either unsorted cells or a sorted T cell fraction (not recorded which). These receptors all stem from a human donor. This table probably holds off-target reads from a library built for another chain.

By frequency, this clonotype registers medium-sized (0.01 to 0.1%). The chain combines TRBV4-3 with TRBJ2-6; with no DNA, the TCRdb D assignment of TRBD1 cannot be verified. Germline loops: CDR1 LGHNA, CDR2 YSLEER. The CDR3 loop spans 15 amino acids. CDR3 protein: CASSLGQAGANVLTF.

The chain is built from TRBV5-5 and TRBJ1-5. The germline gives CDR1 SGHKS, CDR2 YYEKEE (reference sequence). This CDR3 is built from 15 residues. The CDR3 loop is CASSLAFGSNQPQHF.

The rearrangement uses TRBV3-1 and TRBJ2-6; TCRdb proposes TRBD1, but this gene call is untestable without DNA. The CDR3 extends over 16 amino acids. The V gene's germline CDR1 is LGHDT and CDR2 YNNKEL (reference sequence). The CDR3: CASSQGGPSGANVLTF.

The chain joins TRBV5-4 to TRBJ1-1; TCRdb gives TRBD1 as the D gene, but with no DNA this cannot be confirmed. The CDR3 runs 15 residues. Germline CDR1 SGHNT, CDR2 YYREEE (reference sequence). This CDR3 is CASSPYRGRRTEAFF.

The CDR3 loop reads CAIRSETSSYEQYF. The genes are TRBV10-3 and TRBJ2-7. In germline, CDR1 is ENHRY, CDR2 SYGVKD. The CDR3 is 14 amino acids.

Measured by frequency, this clonotype is medium-sized. The CDR3 is CASSQAVGVYEQYF. The chain recombines TRBV4-3 with TRBJ2-7; TCRdb outputs TRBD1, but without DNA this stays unchecked. Germline CDR1 and CDR2: LGHNA and YSLEER. This CDR3 region has 14 residues.

The gene calls are TRBV18 and TRBJ2-1; without DNA, the TCRdb call of TRBD2 cannot be checked. The germline gives CDR1 KGHSH, CDR2 LQKENI. This CDR3 comprises 18 residues. The CDR3 loop is CASSPGPRTSGSYNEQFF.

This clonotype is identified as medium-sized (0.01 to 0.1%) from frequency. The chain has TRBV4-3 and TRBJ2-7; without DNA, the TCRdb call of TRBD1 cannot be checked. Germline V gene sequence: CDR1 LGHNA, CDR2 YSLEER. The CDR3 is 15 amino acids. The CDR3 sequence is CASSQAGQEAYEQYF.

CDR3 region: CASSPTGSSYEQYF. This rearrangement joins TRBV4-2 to TRBJ2-7. This CDR3 region has 14 residues. Germline values: CDR1 LGHNA, CDR2 YNFKEQ.

The rearrangement uses TRBV12-3 or TRBV12-4 and TRBJ2-1; the TCRdb D gene call, TRBD2, has no DNA to confirm it. CDR3 length: 17 residues. The CDR3 sequence: CASSSYLAAESYNEQFF.

The genes are TRBV28 and TRBJ1-6. The germline V gene has CDR1 MDHEN and CDR2 SYDVKM. The CDR3 totals 13 residues. CDR3 sequence reads: CASKRDESSPLHF.

Here the CDR3 reads CASSYDRGVSTEKLFF. The chain employs TRBV5-5 and TRBJ1-4; TCRdb's D call, TRBD1, is unchecked because there is no DNA. The CDR3 has 16 amino acids. Per germline, CDR1 SGHKS and CDR2 YYEKEE (reference sequence).

This clonotype ranks as medium-sized in terms of frequency. The chain recombines TRBV19 with TRBJ1-5; TCRdb outputs TRBD1, but without DNA this stays unchecked. Germline loops: CDR1 LNHDA, CDR2 SQIVND (reference sequence). The CDR3 length is 13 residues. The CDR3 region is CASSRGRRQPQHF.

The gene calls are TRBV19 and TRBJ2-2; TCRdb proposes TRBD2, but this gene call is untestable without DNA. The CDR3 covers 16 residues. Germline assignment: CDR1 LNHDA and CDR2 SQIVND (reference sequence). CDR3 amino acids: CASSMTTGTLTGELFF.

The V call is TRBV30, the J call TRBJ2-3; there is no DNA to check the TCRdb D call of TRBD1. The CDR3 is 16 residues long. The germline CDR1 and CDR2 sequences are GTSNPN and SVGIG (reference sequence). The CDR3 loop is CAWSRSGWGGIDTQYF.

The chain has TRBV18 and TRBJ2-5; the TCRdb call, TRBD1, lacks DNA for checking. CDR1 and CDR2 from the germline V gene are KGHSH and LQKENI. The CDR3 is 15 residues long. CDR3 amino acids: CASSPPRDTQETQYF.

V is TRBV27 and J is TRBJ2-1. The CDR3 is 15 amino acids. Germline CDR1 MNHEY, CDR2 SMNVEV (reference sequence). The CDR3 region is CASRPSGRAYNEQFF.

CDR3: CSAKNWRAGGVDEQFF. The chain combines TRBV20-1 with TRBJ2-1; TCRdb lists TRBD2, though no DNA is available to test this call. CDR3 length: 16 residues. Germline CDR1 and CDR2: DFQATT and SNEGSKA (reference sequence).

The CDR3 region is CASSPRAGRAYSNQPQHF. The chain is built from TRBV7-6 and TRBJ1-5. The CDR3 sequence is 18 residues long. Germline assignment: CDR1 SGHVS and CDR2 FNYEAQ. The full variable domain, in which reference TRBV7-6 and TRBJ1-5 provide the parts outside the CDR3, is GAGVSQSPRYKVTKRGQDVALRCDPISGHVSLYWYRQALGQGPEFLTYFNYEAQQDKSGLPNDRFSAERPEGSISTLTIQRTEQRDSAMYRCASSPRAGRAYSNQPQHFGDGTRLSIL.

V usage is TRBV30 and J usage is TRBJ1-4. CDR3 length equals 12 residues. Germline V CDR1 and CDR2: GTSNPN, SVGIG (reference sequence). The CDR3 sequence is CAWTPTNEKLFF.

This clonotype is labeled medium-sized based on frequency. This rearrangement joins TRBV19 to TRBJ2-3; TCRdb's D gene call, TRBD2, goes unchecked for lack of DNA. CDR3 length: 14 amino acids. The germline gives CDR1 LNHDA, CDR2 SQIVND (reference sequence). The CDR3 is CASSTSSGRDTQYF.

The chain combines TRBV5-1 with TRBJ2-3; TCRdb's D call, TRBD2, is unchecked because there is no DNA. The CDR3 has 16 amino acids. Germline loops: CDR1 SGHRS, CDR2 YFSETQ. CDR3 loop: CASSRNLAGGTDTQYF.

The chain carries TRBV10-2 and TRBJ1-4; absent DNA, TCRdb's TRBD1 call cannot be checked. Germline V gene lookup returns CDR1 WSHSY and CDR2 SAAADI. The CDR3 contains 13 residues. CDR3 loop: CASSSGGVAKLFF.

The chain has TRBV28 and TRBJ2-1; TCRdb designates TRBD1, a call that cannot be tested without DNA. Germline-derived CDR1 and CDR2 are MDHEN and SYDVKM. The CDR3 is 14 residues long. The CDR3 sequence: CASSVWDSGAEQFF.

V and J are TRBV20-1 and TRBJ1-6; TCRdb reports TRBD1, a call that lacks DNA to check it against. CDR3 length: 17 amino acids. The V gene's germline CDR1 is DFQATT and CDR2 SNEGSKA (reference sequence). The CDR3 here is CSARGTSARGLNSPLHF.

Its frequency marks this clonotype as medium-sized (0.01 to 0.1%). The J gene is TRBJ2-3, the V gene TRBV7-3; TCRdb picks TRBD2, but there is no DNA to check that call. The CDR3 runs 14 residues. Germline CDR1 is SGHTA and CDR2 is FQGTGA. The CDR3 is CASSSLAVTDTQYF.

The V call is TRBV7-2, the J call TRBJ2-5. CDR1 SGHTA and CDR2 FQGNSA come from the germline V gene. The CDR3 spans 12 residues. This CDR3 reads CASSQLMETQYF.